This T cell receptor beta chain was retrieved from a study of cytomegalovirus exposure and HLA in healthy donors. With regard to this clone: Its target is not known. Relative to the germline gene, one junction end is altered; a read error may explain this.

The PCR was carried out with 60 Vbeta primers and 13 Jbeta primers. Profiled with immunoSEQ multiplex PCR; TCRdb holds only in-frame clones, not every one. The repertoire holds about 180,000 clones, with 77% as singletons. Study results and limitations: TCR beta V segments were, for the most part, productive about 87% or about 30% of the time in an earlier analysis. The study put roughly 160 TCR beta chains on its list as cytomegalovirus-associated. TRBV6-2, TRBV6-3 and some other V segments were unresolvable in 87-base-pair reads.

This CDR3 comprises 19 residues. Per the germline V gene, CDR1 is SEHNR and CDR2 is FQNEAQ (reference sequence). The chain recombines TRBV7-9 with TRBJ2-3; 15 bases map to TRBD2. The sequence was collected from a man between 18 and 35 years old in good health and CMV-seronegative. Material for sequencing was PBMCs. The chain's CDR3 is CSSSSRRTSGGGGTDTQYF. CDR3 DNA sequence: TGTTCCAGCAGCTCTCGCAGGACTAGCGGGGGGGGAGGGACAGATACGCAGTATTTT.